This T cell receptor (beta chain) was captured in a study of blood T cells in healthy people across ages. Per sample, extraction of total RNA gave at least 6 micrograms in every case. A note on this clonotype: No antigen is known for it.

With a J-beta primer mix and a sample-barcoded 5' primer, a second PCR ran about 7 to 12 cycles. Unique molecular identifiers of 12 random nucleotides labeled each cDNA. TCRdb passed the 5' RACE reads through MiXCR, listing each CDR3 protein once. The sample includes 550,000 to 750,000 distinct CDR3 sequences, 20% to 25% seen only once; the top ten take around 3.4%. The study, taken as a whole, reports: Changes in expanded clonotypes were possibly confounded, as the CMV status of donors was unknown. TCR beta diversity was tightly associated with the proportion of naive T cells.

The CDR3 runs to 15 residues. The V end lost 3 bases, the J end lost 7 bases, and 15 bases lay between the germline ends. The V gene's germline CDR1 is LGHNA and CDR2 YSLEER. The sequencing input was blood. The sequence was obtained from a man between 65 and 85 years old in good health. The rearrangement links TRBV4-3 to TRBJ1-4; D perhaps matches TRBD1 (6 bases). The CDR3 region is CASSQSRGTSEKLFF. In nucleotides, the CDR3 is TGCGCCAGCAGCCAGTCCAGGGGTACGAGTGAAAAACTGTTTTTT.